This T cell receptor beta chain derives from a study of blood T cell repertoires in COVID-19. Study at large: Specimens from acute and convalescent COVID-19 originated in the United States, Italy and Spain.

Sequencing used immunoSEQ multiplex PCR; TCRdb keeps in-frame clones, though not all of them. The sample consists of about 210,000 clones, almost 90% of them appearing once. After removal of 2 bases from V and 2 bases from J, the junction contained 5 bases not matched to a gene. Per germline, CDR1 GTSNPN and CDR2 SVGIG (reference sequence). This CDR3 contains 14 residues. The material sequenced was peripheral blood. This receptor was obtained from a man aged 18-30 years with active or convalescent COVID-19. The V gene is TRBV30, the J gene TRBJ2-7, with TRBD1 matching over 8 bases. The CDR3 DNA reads TGTGCCTGGAGTTCCGGGACAGGACCCTACGAGCAGTACTTC. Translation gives CAWSSGTGPYEQYF. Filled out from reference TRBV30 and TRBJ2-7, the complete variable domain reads SQTIHQWPATLVQPVGSPLSLECTVEGTSNPNLYWYRQAAGRGLQLLFYSVGIGQISSEVPQNLSASRPQDRQFILSSKKLLLSDSGFYLCAWSSGTGPYEQYFGPGTRLTVT.